The rows below give T cell receptor beta chains drawn from one sample of a study of Graves' ophthalmopathy and Graves' hyperthyroidism. TCRdb passed the multiplex PCR reads through MiXCR, listing each CDR3 protein once. Of just over 600,000 distinct CDR3 sequences in the sample, about 24% are singletons; the top ten hold roughly 6.9%. Sequencing input: peripheral blood. The receptors shown here come from a woman under 30 with stable Graves' hyperthyroidism. Some clones in this sample may be carry-over from other donors' samples. Both conserved end residues are part of each CDR3. Fields, in order: clone size, J gene, V gene, CDR3 length, D gene, CDR3 protein, CDR3 DNA. D genes are given only for firm matches. Size is stated for part of the rows, as once, few or many counts, or as a class when the clone is expanded.

NA,TRBJ2-5,TRBV24-1,14,NA,CATSDAGWQETQYF,TGTGCCACCAGTGATGCCGGGTGGCAAGAGACCCAGTACTTC
many,TRBJ1-1,TRBV7-3,13,NA,CASSAPGVTEAFF,TGTGCCAGCAGCGCACCCGGCGTCACTGAAGCTTTCTTT
many,TRBJ2-7,TRBV11-1,16,NA,CASSLLREQGSYEQYF,TGTGCCAGCAGCTTATTACGGGAGCAGGGCTCCTACGAGCAGTACTTC
many,TRBJ2-7,TRBV6-1,13,NA,CASSEEESYEQYF,TGTGCCAGTAGCGAGGAAGAGTCCTACGAGCAGTACTTC
many,TRBJ1-6,TRBV10-2,14,NA,CASRRTEDNSPLHF,TGCGCCAGCAGGAGGACAGAAGATAATTCACCCCTCCACTTT
NA,TRBJ2-7,TRBV28,12,NA,CASSSFLYERYF,TGTGCCAGCAGTTCCTTCCTCTACGAGCGGTACTTC
NA,TRBJ2-5,TRBV19,15,NA,CASQPHRAVQETQYF,TGTGCCAGTCAACCCCATAGGGCGGTACAAGAGACCCAGTACTTC
many,TRBJ1-5,TRBV12-3/TRBV12-4,15,NA,CASSRTAPINQPQHF,TGTGCCAGCAGTCGGACGGCGCCCATCAATCAGCCCCAGCATTTT
many,TRBJ2-5,TRBV28,13,NA,CASNTLTARSQYF,TGTGCCAGCAACACACTCACAGCGCGGTCCCAGTACTTC
many,TRBJ2-2,TRBV6-4,17,NA,CASRPTGPIQNTGELFF,TGTGCCAGCAGGCCTACCGGACCAATACAGAACACCGGGGAGCTGTTTTTT
many,TRBJ1-2,TRBV9,14,NA,CASSSGGWSYGYTF,TGTGCCAGCAGTTCGGGTGGGTGGTCCTATGGCTACACCTTC
many,TRBJ2-5,TRBV10-3,14,TRBD1,CAISGDRGQETQYF,TGTGCCATCAGTGGGGACAGGGGGCAAGAGACCCAGTACTTC
NA,TRBJ1-2,TRBV28,16,TRBD1,CASSLDRGPYIDGYTF,TGTGCCAGCAGTTTGGACAGGGGGCCGTATATTGATGGCTACACCTTC
NA,TRBJ2-2,TRBV6-1,16,TRBD2,CASSERTSGNTGELFF,TGTGCCAGCAGTGAAAGGACTAGCGGGAACACCGGGGAGCTGTTTTTT
many,TRBJ1-5,TRBV7-8,16,NA,CASSLGGRRSGQPQHF,TGTGCCAGCAGCTTAGGAGGCAGGAGATCAGGACAGCCCCAGCATTTT
many,TRBJ1-1,TRBV13,15,NA,CASSLGGRPNTEAFF,TGTGCCAGCAGCTTAGGGGGACGGCCGAACACTGAAGCTTTCTTT
many,TRBJ1-1,TRBV28,13,NA,CASGARANTEAFF,TGTGCCAGCGGGGCTAGGGCCAACACTGAAGCTTTCTTT
many,TRBJ1-2,TRBV6-5,15,NA,CASSYSARVSYGYTF,TGTGCCAGCAGTTACTCGGCCCGGGTCAGCTATGGCTACACCTTC
NA,TRBJ2-5,TRBV11-2,16,NA,CASSWRGGGAQETQYF,TGTGCCAGCAGCTGGAGAGGGGGGGGGGCCCAAGAGACCCAGTACTTC
many,TRBJ2-7,TRBV6-2/TRBV6-3,19,TRBD2,CASSPAVSGGSHFLYEQYF,TGTGCCAGCAGCCCCGCCGTGAGCGGGGGCTCCCACTTCCTCTACGAGCAGTACTTC
few,TRBJ1-2,TRBV12-3/TRBV12-4,14,NA,CASSSLTGTYGYTF,TGTGCCAGCAGTTCATTAACCGGGACCTATGGCTACACCTTC
few,TRBJ2-2,TRBV5-1,15,NA,CASSTPLPNTGELFF,TGCGCCAGCAGCACCCCACTCCCGAACACCGGGGAGCTGTTTTTT
many,TRBJ1-2,TRBV2,14,NA,CASSMGSTNYGYTF,TGTGCCAGCAGCATGGGCTCAACTAACTATGGCTACACCTTC
many,TRBJ2-7,TRBV10-3,14,TRBD1,CAISESQGGYEQYF,TGTGCCATCAGTGAATCACAGGGGGGCTACGAGCAGTACTTC
few,TRBJ2-1,TRBV12-3/TRBV12-4,12,NA,CASTKVGDGQFF,TGTGCCAGCACCAAAGTGGGGGATGGGCAGTTCTTC
few,TRBJ1-5,TRBV5-8,14,NA,CASSKLGTYQPQHF,TGTGCCAGCAGTAAACTCGGGACCTATCAGCCCCAGCATTTT
NA,TRBJ2-7,TRBV20-1,17,TRBD2,CSARGRLANFIGYEQYF,TGCAGTGCTAGGGGGAGACTAGCGAATTTTATCGGCTACGAGCAGTACTTC